This TCR beta chain was recovered during a study of blood T cell repertoires in COVID-19. About the study: Acute and convalescent COVID-19 samples came from the United States, Italy and Spain. PBMCs, B-cell-depleted T cells, or T cells were the source of the cDNA or gDNA that made up the material.

Generated by immunoSEQ multiplex PCR, the TCRdb table keeps only in-frame clones and is missing some. The sample shows about 260,000 clones, roughly 90% of them seen only once. The TCR comes from a man aged 25-45 years with active or convalescent COVID-19. The sample consisted of peripheral blood.

The CDR3 DNA reads TGCAGCGTCGACACTTCTGACACTGAAGCTTTCTTT. Translating it yields CSVDTSDTEAFF. The V and J genes are TRBV29-1 and TRBJ1-1; unclear D gene. Germline V gene lookup returns CDR1 SQVTM and CDR2 ANQGSEA. The CDR3 totals 12 residues. The V end lost 6 bases, the J end lost 3 bases, and 11 bases lay between the germline ends. The entire variable domain, with the rest obtained from reference TRBV29-1 and TRBJ1-1, is as follows: SAVISQKPSRDICQRGTSLTIQCQVDSQVTMMFWYRQQPGQSLTLIATANQGSEATYESGFVIDKFPISRPNLTFSTLTVSNMSPEDSSIYLCSVDTSDTEAFFGQGTRLTVV.